This is a list of T cell receptor beta chains from one sample in a study of cytomegalovirus exposure and HLA in healthy donors. Sequenced by immunoSEQ multiplex PCR; TCRdb stores in-frame clones only, minus some. The sample yields about 240,000 clones, approximately 86% seen once. Sequenced: PBMCs. The origin of the receptors is a young woman in good health and CMV-seropositive. The CDR3 runs from the conserved cysteine through the conserved F or W. D genes are given only for firm matches. Not all rows give a size; the values are once, few, many and, for expanded clones, a class.

TRBJ2-3	TRBV5-1	NA	NA	TGCGCCAGCAGCTTAAACGGGGTTAGCACAGATACGCAGTATTTT	CASSLNGVSTDTQYF
TRBJ2-7	TRBV5-1	TRBD1	few	TGCGCCAGCAGCACAAGGACAGGATCCTACGAGCAGTACTTC	CASSTRTGSYEQYF
TRBJ2-7	TRBV6-6	TRBD1	NA	TGTGCCAGCAGTGACGTTACAGGGGGTCCCTACGAGCAGTACTTC	CASSDVTGGPYEQYF
TRBJ2-7	TRBV18	TRBD1	NA	TGTGCCAGCTCAGCTGACAGGGTCTCCTACGAGCAGTACTTC	CASSADRVSYEQYF
TRBJ2-1	TRBV7-9	NA	NA	TGTGCCAGCAGCTTAGCGAACGGGGGAGGAAGGGGAAATGAGCAGTTCTTC	CASSLANGGGRGNEQFF
TRBJ1-3	TRBV18	TRBD1	NA	TGTGCCAGCTCACCACCGGACAGGGCTAGAGACACCATATATTTT	CASSPPDRARDTIYF
TRBJ2-1	TRBV6-5	TRBD2	NA	TGTGCCAGCAGTTACAGGAGACTAGCGATATACAATGAGCAGTTCTTC	CASSYRRLAIYNEQFF
TRBJ1-3	TRBV28	NA	NA	TGTGCCAGCAGTTCCAACAGGGCTGCGGGAAACACCATATATTTT	CASSSNRAAGNTIYF
TRBJ2-3	TRBV5-1	TRBD2	NA	TGCGCCAGCAGCTGGCTACTAGCGGGAGGAACAGATACGCAGTATTTT	CASSWLLAGGTDTQYF
TRBJ2-3	TRBV2	TRBD2	NA	TGTGCCAGCAGGGTTCTAGCGGGAGCTGCAGATACGCAGTATTTT	CASRVLAGAADTQYF